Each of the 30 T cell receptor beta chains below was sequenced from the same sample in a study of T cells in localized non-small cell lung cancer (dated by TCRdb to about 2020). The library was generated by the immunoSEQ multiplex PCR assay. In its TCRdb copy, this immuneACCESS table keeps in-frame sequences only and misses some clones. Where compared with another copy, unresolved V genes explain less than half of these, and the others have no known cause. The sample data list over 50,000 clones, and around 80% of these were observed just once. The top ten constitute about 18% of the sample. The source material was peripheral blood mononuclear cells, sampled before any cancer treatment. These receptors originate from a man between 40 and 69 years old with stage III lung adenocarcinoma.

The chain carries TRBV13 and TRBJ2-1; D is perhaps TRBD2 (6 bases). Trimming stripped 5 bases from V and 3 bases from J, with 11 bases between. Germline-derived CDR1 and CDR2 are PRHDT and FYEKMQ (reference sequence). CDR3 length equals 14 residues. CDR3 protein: CASSPPGVYNEQFF. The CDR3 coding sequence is TGTGCCAGCAGCCCCCCGGGGGTCTACAATGAGCAGTTCTTC.

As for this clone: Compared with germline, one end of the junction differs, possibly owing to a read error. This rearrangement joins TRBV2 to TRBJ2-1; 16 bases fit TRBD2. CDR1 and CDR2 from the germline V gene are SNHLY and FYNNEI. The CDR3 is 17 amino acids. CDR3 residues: CARSDSPGLAGGGEQFF. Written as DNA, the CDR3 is TGTGCCAGGAGTGATTCACCGGGACTAGCGGGAGGGGGTGAGCAGTTCTTC. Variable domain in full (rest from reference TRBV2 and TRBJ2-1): EPEVTQTPSHQVTQMGQEVILRCVPISNHLYFYWYRQILGQKVEFLVSFYNNEISEKSEIFDDQFSVERPDGSNFTLKIRSTKLEDSAMYFCARSDSPGLAGGGEQFFGPGTRLTVL.

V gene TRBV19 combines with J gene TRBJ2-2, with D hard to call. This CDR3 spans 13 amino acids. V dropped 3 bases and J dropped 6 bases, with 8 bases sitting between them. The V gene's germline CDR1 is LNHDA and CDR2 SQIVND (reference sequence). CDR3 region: CASSMRESGELFF. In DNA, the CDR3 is TGTGCCAGTAGTATGAGAGAGTCCGGGGAGCTGTTTTTT.

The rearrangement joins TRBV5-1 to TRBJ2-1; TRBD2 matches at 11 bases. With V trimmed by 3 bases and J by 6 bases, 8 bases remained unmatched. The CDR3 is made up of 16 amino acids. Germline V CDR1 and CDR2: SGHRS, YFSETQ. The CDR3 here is CASSSMASGRSNEQFF. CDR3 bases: TGCGCCAGCAGCTCAATGGCTAGCGGGAGGTCCAATGAGCAGTTCTTC. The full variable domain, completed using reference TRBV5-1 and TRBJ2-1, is KAGVTQTPRYLIKTRGQQVTLSCSPISGHRSVSWYQQTPGQGLQFLFEYFSETQRNKGNFPGRFSGRQFSNSRSEMNVSTLELGDSALYLCASSSMASGRSNEQFFGPGTRLTVL.

The CDR3 loop reads CASSLRYEQYF. DNA of the CDR3: TGTGCCAGCAGCCTGAGGTACGAGCAGTACTTC. This chain links TRBV5-6 with TRBJ2-7, with D uncertain. The CDR3 totals 11 residues. Germline-derived CDR1 and CDR2 are SGHDT and YYEEEE. V lost 4 bases and J lost 4, with 6 bases in between.

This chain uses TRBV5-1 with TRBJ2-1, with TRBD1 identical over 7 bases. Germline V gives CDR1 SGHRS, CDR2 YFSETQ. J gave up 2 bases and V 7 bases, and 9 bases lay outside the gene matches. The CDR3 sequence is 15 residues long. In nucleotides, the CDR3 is TGCGCCAGCCGTCAGACCGGGACAGCCTACAATGAGCAGTTCTTC. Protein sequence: CASRQTGTAYNEQFF.

The CDR3: CASGRGGVITDTQYF. The CDR3 bases are TGTGCCAGCGGGAGAGGCGGGGTAATCACAGATACGCAGTATTTT. This chain joins TRBV2 and TRBJ2-3; TRBD2 is a possible D gene (6 bases). CDR3 length equals 15 residues. Trimming removed 8 bases at V and 2 bases at J, with 17 bases between. Germline V gene lookup returns CDR1 SNHLY and CDR2 FYNNEI.

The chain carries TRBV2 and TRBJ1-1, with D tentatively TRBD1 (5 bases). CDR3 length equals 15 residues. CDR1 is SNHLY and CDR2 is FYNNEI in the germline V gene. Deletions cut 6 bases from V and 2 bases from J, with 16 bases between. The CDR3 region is CASRGTGRDNTEAFF. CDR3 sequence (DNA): TGTGCCAGCAGAGGGACCGGGCGGGACAACACTGAAGCTTTCTTT.

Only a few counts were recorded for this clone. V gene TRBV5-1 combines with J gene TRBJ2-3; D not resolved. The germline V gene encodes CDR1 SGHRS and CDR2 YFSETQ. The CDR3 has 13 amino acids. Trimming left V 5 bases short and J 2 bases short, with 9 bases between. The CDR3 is CASRRRVTDTQYF. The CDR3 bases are TGCGCCAGCAGACGACGGGTCACAGATACGCAGTATTTT.

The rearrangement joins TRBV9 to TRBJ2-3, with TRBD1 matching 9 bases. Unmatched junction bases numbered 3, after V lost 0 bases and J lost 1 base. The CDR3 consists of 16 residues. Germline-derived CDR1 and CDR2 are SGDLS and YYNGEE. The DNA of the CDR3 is TGTGCCAGCAGCGTAGACAGGGGGCCGGGCACAGATACGCAGTATTTT. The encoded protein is CASSVDRGPGTDTQYF.

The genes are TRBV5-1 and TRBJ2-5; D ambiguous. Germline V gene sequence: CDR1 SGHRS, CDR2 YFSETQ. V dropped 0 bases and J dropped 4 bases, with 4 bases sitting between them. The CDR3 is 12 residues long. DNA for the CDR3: TGCGCCAGCAGCTTGGATGGAGAGACCCAGTACTTC. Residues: CASSLDGETQYF.

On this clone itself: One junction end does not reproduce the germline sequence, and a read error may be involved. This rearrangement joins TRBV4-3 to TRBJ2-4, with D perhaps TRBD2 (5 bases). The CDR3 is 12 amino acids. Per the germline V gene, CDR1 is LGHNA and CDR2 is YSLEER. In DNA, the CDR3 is TGCGCCAGCAGCCAAGATCCGGGAACACGGGGTTTC. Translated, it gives CASSQDPGTRGF.

In DNA form, the CDR3 reads TGCGCCAGCAGCCAAGAACTAGCGGGGGCTTCCTCCTACAATGAGCAGTTCTTC. The encoded protein is CASSQELAGASSYNEQFF. The rearrangement joins TRBV4-3 to TRBJ2-1, with 11 bases identical to TRBD2. The trim removed 0 bases at V and 0 bases at J, leaving 4 bases unmatched. Germline V gene data show CDR1 as LGHNA and CDR2 as YSLEER. The CDR3 consists of 18 residues.

CDR3 bases: TGTGCCAGCACCGACGGGGCAGGCCGTAAAGAGCAGTACTTC. The encoded protein is CASTDGAGRKEQYF. The chain has TRBV27 and TRBJ2-7; D may match TRBD1 or TRBD2 (5 bases each). Deletions cut 7 bases from V and 7 bases from J, with 20 bases between. The CDR3 extends over 14 amino acids. The germline V gene has CDR1 MNHEY and CDR2 SMNVEV (reference sequence).

The CDR3 region is CASSLVSLQGVSTNEKLFF. The CDR3 DNA follows: TGTGCCAGCAGCTTGGTATCATTGCAGGGTGTCAGTACTAATGAAAAACTGTTTTTT. V usage is TRBV5-7 and J usage is TRBJ1-4; D may be TRBD1 (5 bases). TRBV5-7 is designated an ORF whose function remains uncertain. V was pared by 0 bases and J by 2 bases, with 20 bases between. The CDR3 is 19 amino acids.

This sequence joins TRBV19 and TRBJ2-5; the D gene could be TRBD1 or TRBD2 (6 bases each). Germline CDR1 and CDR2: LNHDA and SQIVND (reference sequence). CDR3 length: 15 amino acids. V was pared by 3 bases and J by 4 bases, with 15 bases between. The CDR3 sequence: CASSMFSGAGETQYF. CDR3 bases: TGTGCCAGTAGTATGTTTTCGGGGGCTGGAGAGACCCAGTACTTC.

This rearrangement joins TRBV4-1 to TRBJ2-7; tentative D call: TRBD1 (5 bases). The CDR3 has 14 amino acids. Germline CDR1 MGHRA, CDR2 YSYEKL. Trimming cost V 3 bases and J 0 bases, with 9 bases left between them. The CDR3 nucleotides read TGCGCCAGCAGCCATCCCGACAGCTCCTACGAGCAGTACTTC. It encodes CASSHPDSSYEQYF.

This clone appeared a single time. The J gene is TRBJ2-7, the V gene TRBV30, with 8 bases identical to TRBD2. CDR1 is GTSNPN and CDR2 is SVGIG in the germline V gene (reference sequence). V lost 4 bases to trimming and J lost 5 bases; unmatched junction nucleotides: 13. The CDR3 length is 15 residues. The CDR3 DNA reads TGTGCCTGGAACGGGAGGAATAGCGGGACCCACGAGCAGTACTTC. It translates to CAWNGRNSGTHEQYF.

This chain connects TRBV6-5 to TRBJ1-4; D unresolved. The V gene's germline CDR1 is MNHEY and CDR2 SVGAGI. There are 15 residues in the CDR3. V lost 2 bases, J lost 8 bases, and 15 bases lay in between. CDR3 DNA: TGTGCCAGCAGTTACAAGGCATCGACGGGAGAAAAACTGTTTTTT. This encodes CASSYKASTGEKLFF.

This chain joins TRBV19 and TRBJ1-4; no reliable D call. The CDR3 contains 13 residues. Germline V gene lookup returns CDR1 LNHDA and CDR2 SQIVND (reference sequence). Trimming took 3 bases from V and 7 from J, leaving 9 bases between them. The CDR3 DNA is TGTGCCAGTAGTATGCAATGGGGTGAAAAACTGTTTTTT. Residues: CASSMQWGEKLFF.

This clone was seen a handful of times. The CDR3 DNA sequence: TGTGCCAGCCGGGGGATGGCCGCTGAAGCTTTCTTT. It yields the protein CASRGMAAEAFF. J is TRBJ1-1 and V is TRBV5-6; D is perhaps TRBD1 (5 bases). Germline loops: CDR1 SGHDT, CDR2 YYEEEE. This CDR3 is 12 amino acids long. V was cut by 7 bases and J by 6 bases, with 13 bases left in between.

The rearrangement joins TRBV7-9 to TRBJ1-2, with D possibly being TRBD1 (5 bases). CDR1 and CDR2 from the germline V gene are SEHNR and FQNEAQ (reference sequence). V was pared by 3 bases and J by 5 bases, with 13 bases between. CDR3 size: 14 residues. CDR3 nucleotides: TGTGCCAGCAGCTTCGCAGGGCCCCCGTATGGCTACACCTTC. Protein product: CASSFAGPPYGYTF.

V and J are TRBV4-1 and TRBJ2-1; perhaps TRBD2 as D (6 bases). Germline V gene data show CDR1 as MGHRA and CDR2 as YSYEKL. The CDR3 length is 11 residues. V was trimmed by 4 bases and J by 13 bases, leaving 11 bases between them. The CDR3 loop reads CASSRGGEQFF. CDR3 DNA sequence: TGCGCCAGCAGCCGCGGAGGGGAACAGTTCTTC.

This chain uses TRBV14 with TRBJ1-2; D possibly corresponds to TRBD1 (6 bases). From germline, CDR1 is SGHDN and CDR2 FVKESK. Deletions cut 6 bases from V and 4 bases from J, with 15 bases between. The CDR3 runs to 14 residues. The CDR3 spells CASSGGGLGYGYTF. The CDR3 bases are TGTGCCAGCAGTGGAGGGGGACTGGGCTATGGCTACACCTTC.

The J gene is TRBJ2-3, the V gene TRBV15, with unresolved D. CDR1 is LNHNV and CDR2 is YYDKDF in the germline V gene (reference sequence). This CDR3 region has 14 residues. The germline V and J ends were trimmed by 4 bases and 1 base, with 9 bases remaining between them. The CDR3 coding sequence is TGTGCCACCAGCACCCTGATAGGCACAGATACGCAGTATTTT. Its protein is CATSTLIGTDTQYF. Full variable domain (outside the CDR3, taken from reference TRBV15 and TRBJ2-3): DAMVIQNPRYQVTQFGKPVTLSCSQTLNHNVMYWYQQKSSQAPKLLFHYYDKDFNNEADTPDNFQSRRPNTSFCFLDIRSPGLGDTAMYLCATSTLIGTDTQYFGPGTRLTVL.

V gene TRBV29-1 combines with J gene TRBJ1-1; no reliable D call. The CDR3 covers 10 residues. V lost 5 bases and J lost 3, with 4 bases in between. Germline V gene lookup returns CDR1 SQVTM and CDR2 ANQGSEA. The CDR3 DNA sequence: TGCAGCGTTTTGTACACTGAAGCTTTCTTT. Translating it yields CSVLYTEAFF.

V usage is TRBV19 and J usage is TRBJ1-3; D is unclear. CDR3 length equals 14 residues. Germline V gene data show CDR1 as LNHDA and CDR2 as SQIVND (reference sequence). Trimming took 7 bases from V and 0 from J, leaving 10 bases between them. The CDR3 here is CASNLGHSGNTIYF. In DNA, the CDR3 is TGTGCCAGTAACCTGGGCCACTCTGGAAACACCATATATTTT.

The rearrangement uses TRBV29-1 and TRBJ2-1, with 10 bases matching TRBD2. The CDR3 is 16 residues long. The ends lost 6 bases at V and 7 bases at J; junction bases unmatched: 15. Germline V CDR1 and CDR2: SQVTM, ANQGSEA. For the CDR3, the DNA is TGCAGCGTGAGAAGGGGAACTAGCGGGATAACTAATGAGCAGTTCTTC. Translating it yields CSVRRGTSGITNEQFF.

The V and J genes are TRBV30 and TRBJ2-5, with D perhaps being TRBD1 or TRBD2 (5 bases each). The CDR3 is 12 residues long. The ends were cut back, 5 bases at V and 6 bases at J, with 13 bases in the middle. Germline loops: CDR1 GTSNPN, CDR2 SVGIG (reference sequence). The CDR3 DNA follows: TGTGCCTGGGATGGGGGACCCCAGACCCAGTACTTC. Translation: CAWDGGPQTQYF.

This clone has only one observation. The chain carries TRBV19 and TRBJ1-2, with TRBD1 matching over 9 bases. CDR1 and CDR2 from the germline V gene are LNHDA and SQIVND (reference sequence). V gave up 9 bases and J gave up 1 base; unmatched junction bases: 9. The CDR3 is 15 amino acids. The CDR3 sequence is CASFDRGNINYGYTF. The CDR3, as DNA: TGTGCCAGCTTTGACAGGGGGAATATTAACTATGGCTACACCTTC.